This entry lists 32 T cell receptor beta chains sequenced from one sample in a study of control samples from healthy donors and cancer patients. TCRdb's table, derived via immunoSEQ multiplex PCR, lists solely in-frame clones and lacks some. The table records approximately 70,000 clones, roughly 84% of them present only once. Sequencing was carried out using blood. All receptors derive from a woman in her 50s in good health.

The table lists this clone with a few counts. The V and J genes are TRBV3-1 (or the pseudogene TRBV3-2) and TRBJ2-6, with 8 bases aligning to TRBD1. The CDR3 extends over 19 amino acids. V shed 1 base and J 2 bases; nucleotides not matched to a gene: 10. Germline loops: CDR1 LGHDT, CDR2 YNNKEL (reference sequence). The CDR3, as DNA: TGTGCCAGCAGCCAAGTCAGTATTGGACAGGGCGCTGGGGCCAACGTCCTGACTTTC. This codes for CASSQVSIGQGAGANVLTF.

This clone was seen a handful of times. The genes are TRBV4-1 and TRBJ1-1; TRBD1 matches 7 bases. V shed 1 base and J 6 bases; nucleotides not matched to a gene: 11. This CDR3 region has 16 residues. Germline V CDR1 and CDR2: MGHRA, YSYEKL. CDR3 residues: CASSQGVDRPQAEAFF. The CDR3 region has the DNA TGCGCCAGCAGCCAAGGCGTGGACAGGCCCCAGGCTGAAGCTTTCTTT.

V is TRBV29-1 and J is TRBJ2-3, with D perhaps TRBD1 (5 bases). CDR1 is SQVTM, CDR2 ANQGSEA, per germline. This CDR3 has 15 amino acids. With 6 bases removed from V and 0 bases from J, the gap between germline ends came to 16 bases. The CDR3 DNA reads TGCAGCGTCCTTGCAGGGAAGACTAGCACAGATACGCAGTATTTT. Its translation is CSVLAGKTSTDTQYF.

The rearrangement uses TRBV4-1 and TRBJ1-2; no clear D. Germline V lookup: CDR1 MGHRA, CDR2 YSYEKL. V shed 3 bases and J shed 4 bases, with 12 bases lying between them. The CDR3 consists of 14 residues. The CDR3 loop reads CASSQGLEGYGYTF. The CDR3 DNA sequence: TGCGCCAGCAGCCAGGGATTGGAAGGCTATGGCTACACCTTC.

The chain couples TRBV10-1 to TRBJ2-1, with 13 bases lining up with TRBD2. The CDR3 length is 16 residues. From germline, CDR1 is WNHNN and CDR2 SYGVQD (reference sequence). The trim removed 1 base at V and 9 bases at J, leaving 6 bases unmatched. The CDR3, as DNA: TGCGCCAGCAGTGAGTTCGGGACTAGCGGGAAAGGTGAGCAGTTCTTC. Translation: CASSEFGTSGKGEQFF.

The CDR3 nucleotides read TGTGCCAGCAGCGAGGGGGCAACTAATGAAAAACTGTTTTTT. Translating it yields CASSEGATNEKLFF. The chain has TRBV28 and TRBJ1-4, with D maybe TRBD1 (6 bases). The ends were cut back, 6 bases at V and 0 bases at J, with 8 bases in the middle. The CDR3 runs 14 residues. Germline V gene lookup returns CDR1 MDHEN and CDR2 SYDVKM.

The genes are TRBV2 and TRBJ2-2; 7 positions agree with TRBD2. J lost 3 bases, V lost 10 bases, and 8 bases had no gene match. CDR1 is SNHLY and CDR2 is FYNNEI in the germline V gene. The CDR3 is 14 amino acids. CDR3 DNA sequence: TGTGCCACGTTGACTAGCCTACACACCGGGGAGCTGTTTTTT. Protein sequence: CATLTSLHTGELFF.

V and J are TRBV6-5 and TRBJ2-7; 7 positions match TRBD1. This CDR3 comprises 13 residues. After removal of 5 bases from V and 7 bases from J, the junction contained 8 bases not matched to a gene. Per germline, CDR1 MNHEY and CDR2 SVGAGI. This CDR3 reads CASSTRQGWEQYF. As DNA, the CDR3 is TGTGCCAGCAGTACCCGACAGGGATGGGAGCAGTACTTC.

The rearrangement links TRBV6-5 to TRBJ1-1, with 8 bases lining up with TRBD1. V was pared by 3 bases and J by 4 bases, with 7 bases of the junction left unmatched. The germline CDR1 and CDR2 sequences are MNHEY and SVGAGI. The CDR3 extends over 15 amino acids. The CDR3 sequence: CASSYRPDRATEAFF. The CDR3 DNA sequence: TGTGCCAGCAGTTATCGCCCGGACAGGGCCACTGAAGCTTTCTTT.

CDR3 region: CASSLRLAAFSSYNEQFF. As DNA, the CDR3 is TGTGCCAGCAGTTTGAGGCTAGCGGCATTTAGCTCCTACAATGAGCAGTTCTTC. V usage is TRBV27 and J usage is TRBJ2-1; 7 bases line up with TRBD2. This CDR3 contains 18 residues. V shed 3 bases, J shed 0 bases, and the junction held 11 bases outside the gene matches. Germline-derived CDR1 and CDR2 are MNHEY and SMNVEV (reference sequence).

The rearrangement uses TRBV7-2 and TRBJ1-2, with D maybe TRBD1 (5 bases). Germline V gene data show CDR1 as SGHTA and CDR2 as FQGNSA. The CDR3 is 14 amino acids. With 1 base removed from V and 8 bases from J, the gap between germline ends came to 14 bases. CDR3 nucleotide sequence: TGTGCCAGCAGCTTAGGGGAGGGGCTTAGCGGCTACACCTTC. As protein: CASSLGEGLSGYTF.

This chain uses TRBV18 with TRBJ1-5; tentatively, D is TRBD1 (5 bases). The CDR3 runs 14 residues. Between the trimmed V and J ends, which lost 1 base and 4 bases, there was a span of 8 bases. Per the germline V gene, CDR1 is KGHSH and CDR2 is LQKENI. The CDR3 DNA follows: TGTGCCAGCTCACCACTGGGACTAAATCAGCCCCAGCATTTT. Protein: CASSPLGLNQPQHF. The full variable domain, its missing parts supplied by reference TRBV18 and TRBJ1-5, is NAGVMQNPRHLVRRRGQEARLRCSPMKGHSHVYWYRQLPEEGLKFMVYLQKENIIDESGMPKERFSAEFPKEGPSILRIQQVVRGDSAAYFCASSPLGLNQPQHFGDGTRLSIL.

The rearrangement uses TRBV28 and TRBJ2-2; 9 bases are a match to TRBD2. The CDR3 has 15 residues. Germline V CDR1 and CDR2: MDHEN, SYDVKM. Trimming cost V 3 bases and J 4 bases; bases outside gene matches: 3. CDR3 loop: CASSFLAGSTGELFF. For the CDR3, the DNA is TGTGCCAGCAGTTTTCTAGCGGGAAGCACCGGGGAGCTGTTTTTT.

V usage is TRBV5-4 and J usage is TRBJ2-1; 9 positions agree with TRBD2. The CDR3 totals 15 residues. CDR1 is SGHNT, CDR2 YYREEE, per germline (reference sequence). V dropped 3 bases and J dropped 9; count of bases not matched to a gene: 10. CDR3 amino acids: CASSSGLAEGGEQFF. The DNA of the CDR3 is TGTGCCAGCAGCTCGGGACTAGCCGAGGGCGGTGAGCAGTTCTTC. The variable domain in full, completed from reference TRBV5-4 and TRBJ2-1, reads ETGVTQSPTHLIKTRGQQVTLRCSSQSGHNTVSWYQQALGQGPQFIFQYYREEENGRGNFPPRFSGLQFPNYSSELNVNALELDDSALYLCASSSGLAEGGEQFFGPGTRLTVL.

This clone has a single count. The chain links TRBV2 to TRBJ1-1; D not certain. Germline V gene data show CDR1 as SNHLY and CDR2 as FYNNEI. The CDR3 is 15 residues long. The V end was cut by 2 bases, the J end by 1 base, with 11 bases between. Here the CDR3 DNA reads TGTGCCAGCAGTGAAATAAAGGGAGGGAACACTGAAGCTTTCTTT. Protein: CASSEIKGGNTEAFF.

This clone was seen a handful of times. In DNA, the CDR3 is TGTGCCAGTAGTATAACAAAGGGACTCACTGAAGCTTTCTTT. Translation: CASSITKGLTEAFF. The chain combines TRBV19 with TRBJ1-1; TRBD1 is a possible D gene (5 bases). The germline V gene encodes CDR1 LNHDA and CDR2 SQIVND (reference sequence). With 2 bases removed from V and 4 bases from J, the gap between germline ends came to 11 bases. The CDR3 covers 14 residues.

The rearrangement links TRBV10-2 to TRBJ1-2; tentative D call: TRBD1 (5 bases). The CDR3 extends over 14 amino acids. Germline CDR1 WSHSY, CDR2 SAAADI. V shed 0 bases and J shed 8 bases, with 13 bases lying between them. The CDR3 DNA reads TGCGCCAGCAGTGAGTCACCGCGACGGGGGGGCTACACCTTC. Its protein product is CASSESPRRGGYTF.

V gene TRBV2 combines with J gene TRBJ2-7; 10 bases fit TRBD2. Germline-derived CDR1 and CDR2 are SNHLY and FYNNEI. This CDR3 is 13 amino acids long. V lost 3 bases to trimming and J lost 8 bases; unmatched junction nucleotides: 4. CDR3 sequence reads: CASSDLAGVQQYF. The CDR3 region has the DNA TGTGCCAGCAGTGACCTAGCGGGAGTCCAGCAGTACTTC.

CDR3: CASSERGGGGSYEQYF. The CDR3 DNA follows: TGTGCCAGCAGCGAGAGGGGTGGCGGGGGGTCCTACGAGCAGTACTTC. This sequence joins TRBV11-2 and TRBJ2-7; 8 bases line up with TRBD2. Germline trimming cut 5 bases from V and 1 base from J; bases unmatched to any gene: 10. CDR3 length equals 16 residues. Per germline, CDR1 SGHAT and CDR2 FQNNGV.

This chain links TRBV9 with TRBJ2-2; 9 bases agree with TRBD2. This CDR3 has 15 residues. Germline CDR1 is SGDLS and CDR2 is YYNGEE. Unmatched junction bases numbered 2, after V lost 0 bases and J lost 5 bases. This chain's CDR3 is CASSVGAGGTGELFF. For the CDR3, the DNA is TGTGCCAGCAGCGTAGGGGCGGGAGGGACCGGGGAGCTGTTTTTT.

The genes are TRBV28 and TRBJ2-7; no reliable D call. Trimming removed 5 bases at V and 2 bases at J, with 7 bases between. Germline assignment: CDR1 MDHEN and CDR2 SYDVKM. The CDR3 extends over 12 amino acids. CDR3: CASSDFTYEQYF. DNA of the CDR3: TGTGCCAGCAGTGACTTTACCTACGAGCAGTACTTC.

The chain has TRBV9 and TRBJ1-1; D remains ambiguous. V lost 0 bases, J lost 1 base, and 10 bases lay in between. Germline V gene data show CDR1 as SGDLS and CDR2 as YYNGEE. The CDR3 length is 15 residues. The CDR3 here is CASSVERGTNTEAFF. The CDR3 DNA is TGTGCCAGCAGCGTAGAACGGGGTACGAACACTGAAGCTTTCTTT.

The V and J genes are TRBV4-1 and TRBJ1-6; D is possibly TRBD1 (6 bases). V was cut by 2 bases and J by 10 bases, with 15 bases left in between. The CDR3 is made up of 15 amino acids. Germline V lookup: CDR1 MGHRA, CDR2 YSYEKL. CDR3: CASSQSRGMRSPLHF. CDR3 bases: TGCGCCAGCAGCCAATCCAGGGGAATGCGGTCACCCCTCCACTTT.

The chain couples TRBV19 to TRBJ1-5, with 9 bases identical to TRBD1. Germline V gene lookup returns CDR1 LNHDA and CDR2 SQIVND (reference sequence). The CDR3 has 13 residues. V was pared by 6 bases and J by 5 bases, with 2 bases of the junction left unmatched. The CDR3 DNA reads as TGTGCCAGTAGCTGGACAGGGGATCAGCCCCAGCATTTT. Encoded protein: CASSWTGDQPQHF.

This chain connects TRBV6-2 or TRBV6-3 to TRBJ2-7; tentative D call: TRBD1 (6 bases). V was shortened by 0 bases and J by 0 bases, with 6 bases between the two germline ends. The CDR3 spans 14 residues. CDR1 and CDR2 (germline): MNHEY, SVGEGT. CDR3 protein: CASSYSDSSYEQYF. In nucleotides, the CDR3 is TGTGCCAGCAGTTACTCGGACAGCTCCTACGAGCAGTACTTC.

This chain uses TRBV7-9 with TRBJ2-1, with D possibly being TRBD2 (5 bases). V lost 7 bases, J lost 5 bases, and 12 bases lay in between. Germline V gene lookup returns CDR1 SEHNR and CDR2 FQNEAQ (reference sequence). There are 13 residues in the CDR3. The CDR3 protein is CASNSGSHNEQFF. DNA of the CDR3: TGTGCCAGCAATTCGGGGTCCCACAATGAGCAGTTCTTC.

The rearrangement uses TRBV7-3 and TRBJ2-2; TRBD1 agrees at 8 bases. This CDR3 is built from 15 residues. Germline V lookup: CDR1 SGHTA, CDR2 FQGTGA. V gave up 6 bases and J gave up 4 bases; unmatched junction bases: 7. CDR3 coding DNA: TGTGCCAGCAGGCCGACAGGGGCTGTCACCGGGGAGCTGTTTTTT. This codes for CASRPTGAVTGELFF.

This clone appeared once. An end of the junction differs from the germline gene, which may be a read error. The chain employs TRBV12-3 or TRBV12-4 and TRBJ2-2; D is possibly TRBD2 (6 bases). This CDR3 contains 13 residues. The CDR3 DNA reads TGCTTAAGTGGGGGGAGTAACACCGGGGAGCTGTTTTTT. Protein sequence: CLSGGSNTGELFF.

The chain links TRBV28 to TRBJ2-7; 7 nucleotides agree with TRBD2. V trimming: 7 bases; J trimming: 4 bases; junction bases outside the gene matches: 10. The CDR3 contains 14 residues. Germline V gives CDR1 MDHEN, CDR2 SYDVKM. The CDR3: CASNPGRPGYEQYF. The CDR3 nucleotides read TGTGCCAGCAATCCCGGGAGGCCCGGTTACGAGCAGTACTTC.

This chain joins TRBV18 and TRBJ1-1, with D perhaps matching TRBD1 (5 bases). Trimming stripped 2 bases from V and 6 bases from J, with 10 bases between. Germline loops: CDR1 KGHSH, CDR2 LQKENI. The CDR3 covers 13 residues. The CDR3 sequence is CASSPGAGSEAFF. CDR3 nucleotide sequence: TGTGCCAGCTCACCAGGGGCGGGATCTGAAGCTTTCTTT.

The chain has TRBV28 and TRBJ1-5, with 8 bases that match TRBD1. Per the germline V gene, CDR1 is MDHEN and CDR2 is SYDVKM. The CDR3 is made up of 15 amino acids. With V trimmed by 7 bases and J by 7 bases, 12 bases remained unmatched. For the CDR3, the DNA is TGTGCCAGCAAGGTGGACAGGGCTGTAGAGCAGCCCCAGCATTTT. It codes for CASKVDRAVEQPQHF.

The rearrangement links TRBV10-1 to TRBJ2-3; TRBD1 might be the D (5 bases). This CDR3 has 12 residues. Per germline, CDR1 WNHNN and CDR2 SYGVQD (reference sequence). Trimming shortened V by 5 bases and J by 3 bases, and 6 bases separated the two germline ends. The CDR3 region has the DNA TGCGCCAGCAGTTCAGGGACAGATACGCAGTATTTT. Its translation: CASSSGTDTQYF.